These T cell receptor beta chains were read from a single sample in a study of blood T cells in healthy people across ages. In TCRdb, the 5' RACE reads were re-called with MiXCR into one record per CDR3 protein. Among more than 650,000 distinct CDR3 sequences listed, around a fifth were seen once. The material sequenced was blood. The receptors originated from a man in his 70s in good health. Each CDR3 is given with its conserved first and last residue. Each record gives: D gene, V gene, clone size, J gene, CDR3 protein, CDR3 DNA. The D gene is left open where the match is weak. Clone size appears in some rows only: once, few, many, or a class for an expanded clone.

NA	TRBV6-4	NA	TRBJ2-1	CASSEERMGLGGSSYNEQFF	TGTGCCAGCAGTGAGGAGCGGATGGGGTTGGGGGGTAGCTCCTACAATGAGCAGTTCTTC
NA	TRBV14	NA	TRBJ1-3	CASSASNTIYF	TGTGCCAGCAGCGCGAGTAACACCATATATTTT
NA	TRBV25-1	NA	TRBJ1-2	CASSDLYGYTF	TGTGCCAGCAGTGACCTTTATGGCTACACCTTC
NA	TRBV14	few	TRBJ2-2	CASSQDRGGDLNLGELFF	TGTGCCAGCAGCCAAGATCGAGGTGGGGACTTAAACCTCGGGGAGCTGTTTTTT
NA	TRBV2	NA	TRBJ2-5	CASKRGTAGVETQYF	TGTGCCAGCAAAAGGGGGACGGCGGGGGTGGAGACCCAGTACTTC
TRBD1	TRBV7-7	NA	TRBJ2-5	CASSLGTGREETQYF	TGTGCCAGCAGCTTAGGGACAGGCCGGGAAGAGACCCAGTACTTC
NA	TRBV6-5	NA	TRBJ1-2	CASSFRASDGYTF	TGTGCCAGCAGCTTTCGGGCCTCCGATGGCTACACCTTC
NA	TRBV6-5	few	TRBJ1-4	CASSYSGAGQGKLFF	TGTGCCAGCAGTTACTCGGGGGCGGGTCAGGGAAAACTGTTTTTT
NA	TRBV5-1	NA	TRBJ1-2	CASSLASANYGYTF	TGCGCCAGCAGCTTGGCCAGCGCTAACTATGGCTACACCTTC
TRBD1	TRBV7-2	NA	TRBJ1-4	CASSPRTGKEKLFF	TGTGCCAGCAGCCCGAGGACAGGGAAGGAAAAACTGTTTTTT
NA	TRBV20-1	NA	TRBJ1-3	CSALHRAGNTIYF	TGCAGTGCCCTCCACAGGGCTGGAAACACCATATATTTT
NA	TRBV20-1	NA	TRBJ1-1	CSAREASWGGNTEAFF	TGCAGTGCTAGAGAAGCTTCTTGGGGGGGTAACACTGAAGCTTTCTTT
NA	TRBV20-1	NA	TRBJ1-1	CSARDPDSYTEAFF	TGCAGTGCTAGAGATCCCGATTCCTACACTGAAGCTTTCTTT
NA	TRBV5-6	NA	TRBJ2-7	CASSFYTYEQYF	TGTGCCAGCAGCTTTTACACCTACGAGCAGTACTTC
NA	TRBV7-8	NA	TRBJ2-1	CASNDRRDYNEQFF	TGTGCCAGCAACGACAGGCGGGACTACAATGAGCAGTTCTTC
NA	TRBV5-1	NA	TRBJ2-1	CASTSDYNEQFF	TGCGCCAGCACGTCTGATTACAATGAGCAGTTCTTC
TRBD1	TRBV24-1	NA	TRBJ2-5	CATSETGGAEETQYF	TGTGCCACCAGTGAAACAGGGGGCGCTGAGGAGACCCAGTACTTC
NA	TRBV12-3/TRBV12-4	NA	TRBJ2-1	CAIMGLRSYNEQFF	TGTGCCATCATGGGACTTCGCTCCTACAATGAGCAGTTCTTC
NA	TRBV7-2	NA	TRBJ2-3	CASSLVYSSTDTQYF	TGTGCCAGCAGCTTAGTGTACAGCAGCACAGATACGCAGTATTTT
NA	TRBV20-1	NA	TRBJ1-5	CSATAGASNQPQHF	TGCAGTGCTACCGCGGGGGCCAGCAATCAGCCCCAGCATTTT
NA	TRBV2	few	TRBJ2-7	CASSHRTATAYEQYF	TGTGCCAGCAGTCACCGGACAGCAACGGCCTACGAGCAGTACTTC
NA	TRBV24-1	few	TRBJ1-2	CATSGVDIFYGYTF	TGTGCCACCAGTGGGGTTGATATTTTCTATGGCTACACCTTC
TRBD1	TRBV7-9	NA	TRBJ1-2	CASSLVGTGFGYTF	TGTGCCAGCAGCTTAGTCGGGACAGGGTTCGGCTACACCTTC
TRBD1	TRBV12-3/TRBV12-4	few	TRBJ1-2	CASSSASRGLGNYGYTF	TGTGCCAGCAGTTCAGCCTCCAGGGGGCTGGGGAACTATGGCTACACCTTC
NA	TRBV5-1	NA	TRBJ2-3	CASSLPLVSDTQYF	TGCGCCAGCAGCTTACCTCTAGTTTCAGATACGCAGTATTTT
NA	TRBV6-4	NA	TRBJ2-6	CAGSQERGANVLTF	TGTGCCGGCAGTCAGGAACGGGGGGCCAACGTCCTGACTTTC
NA	TRBV20-1	NA	TRBJ1-1	CSARDLGDGNTEAFF	TGCAGTGCTAGAGATCTCGGGGATGGGAACACTGAAGCTTTCTTT
NA	TRBV24-1	NA	TRBJ2-1	CATSGGQGEQFF	TGTGCCACCAGTGGGGGGCAGGGTGAGCAGTTCTTC
NA	TRBV6-5	NA	TRBJ2-5	CSSSQRETQYF	TGTTCCAGCAGTCAAAGAGAGACCCAGTACTTC
NA	TRBV27	NA	TRBJ2-1	CASTLTGNYNEQFF	TGTGCCAGCACACTAACAGGGAATTACAATGAGCAGTTCTTC
NA	TRBV6-1	NA	TRBJ2-2	CASRIGTYTGELFF	TGTGCCAGCAGGATCGGGACCTACACCGGGGAGCTGTTTTTT
NA	TRBV10-3	few	TRBJ2-3	CAISGTGTGTDTQYF	TGTGCCATCAGTGGCACCGGGACTGGCACAGATACGCAGTATTTT
TRBD2	TRBV4-3	few	TRBJ2-3	CASSQETTSGRGPSTDTQYF	TGCGCCAGCAGCCAAGAAACTACTAGCGGGAGGGGACCTAGCACAGATACGCAGTATTTT
NA	TRBV12-3/TRBV12-4	NA	TRBJ1-1	CASSFSYRNTEAFF	TGTGCCAGCAGTTTCTCGTACAGGAACACTGAAGCTTTCTTT
NA	TRBV7-2	NA	TRBJ1-3	CASSLGIGGNTIYF	TGTGCCAGCAGCTTAGGGATTGGCGGAAACACCATATATTTT
TRBD1	TRBV6-5	few	TRBJ2-1	CASSTSRDSTTNEQFF	TGTGCCAGCAGTACATCCCGGGACAGTACAACCAATGAGCAGTTCTTC
TRBD1	TRBV7-9	NA	TRBJ2-2	CASSGQGWELFF	TGTGCCAGCAGCGGACAGGGATGGGAGCTGTTTTTT
NA	TRBV13	NA	TRBJ1-1	CASSLTWTANTEAFF	TGTGCCAGCAGCCTTACTTGGACAGCGAACACTGAAGCTTTCTTT
NA	TRBV12-3/TRBV12-4	few	TRBJ2-7	CASSGISYEQYF	TGTGCCAGCAGTGGGATCTCCTACGAGCAGTACTTC
NA	TRBV12-3/TRBV12-4	few	TRBJ1-5	CASSFAGYQPQHF	TGTGCCAGCAGTTTTGCGGGGTATCAGCCCCAGCATTTT
NA	TRBV10-2	few	TRBJ2-3	CASKETGRTDTQYF	TGCGCCAGCAAAGAGACGGGGCGCACAGATACGCAGTATTTT
NA	TRBV5-1	few	TRBJ1-1	CASSWGSGRRNTEAFF	TGCGCCAGCAGCTGGGGGTCGGGCCGACGGAACACTGAAGCTTTCTTT
NA	TRBV5-1	NA	TRBJ1-1	CASSGQGDSSIMNTEAFF	TGCGCCAGCAGCGGGCAGGGAGACAGTTCGATCATGAACACTGAAGCTTTCTTT
NA	TRBV7-6	NA	TRBJ2-1	CASSLGGTGGGYNEQFF	TGTGCCAGCAGCTTAGGGGGAACGGGGGGCGGTTACAATGAGCAGTTCTTC
TRBD2	TRBV7-2	many	TRBJ2-5	CASSLGLAGVETQYF	TGTGCCAGCAGCTTGGGACTAGCGGGAGTAGAGACCCAGTACTTC
TRBD2	TRBV20-1	NA	TRBJ2-4	CSARSGLAGGTKNIQYF	TGCAGTGCTAGATCCGGACTAGCGGGGGGGACAAAAAACATTCAGTACTTC
TRBD1	TRBV10-1	many	TRBJ1-2	CASSGPTGGNYGYTF	TGCGCCAGCAGCGGACCAACAGGGGGGAACTATGGCTACACCTTC
TRBD2	TRBV5-6	few	TRBJ2-3	CASSLTSGSADTQYF	TGTGCCAGCAGCTTGACTAGCGGGTCTGCAGATACGCAGTATTTT
TRBD1	TRBV7-7	few	TRBJ2-5	CASSSSTGDRETQYF	TGTGCCAGCAGCTCCTCGACAGGGGATCGGGAGACCCAGTACTTC
NA	TRBV5-5	NA	TRBJ1-2	CASSLATVNYGYTF	TGTGCCAGCAGCTTAGCGACAGTTAACTATGGCTACACCTTC
NA	TRBV20-1	NA	TRBJ2-2	CSARGIGRSTGELFF	TGCAGTGCCAGAGGGATTGGCAGATCCACCGGGGAGCTGTTTTTT
NA	TRBV21-1	NA	TRBJ2-5	CASSITGLETQYF	TGTGCCAGCAGCATAACGGGGTTAGAGACCCAGTACTTC
NA	TRBV11-3	NA	TRBJ2-1	CASSLGGLNEQFF	TGTGCCAGCAGCTTAGGAGGGTTGAATGAGCAGTTCTTC